The 12 T cell receptor beta chains listed next were all sequenced from one sample in a study of shared clonotypes between healthy human individuals. TCRdb keeps only in-frame clones here, not all; method: immunoSEQ multiplex PCR. The sample holds about a million clones, roughly 80% seen once. The sequenced sample was memory CD4+ T cells from PBMCs. Subset here: CD45RA-negative fraction. These receptors were taken from a man younger than 30 in good health. Some clones in this sample may be carry-over from other donors' samples.

The genes are TRBV5-1 and TRBJ1-1, with D hard to call. Trimming removed 0 bases at V and 2 bases at J, with 8 bases between. The CDR3 has 14 residues. Germline V gene data show CDR1 as SGHRS and CDR2 as YFSETQ. CDR3: CASSLGQPNTEAFF. The CDR3 nucleotides are TGCGCCAGCAGCTTGGGCCAGCCTAACACTGAAGCTTTCTTT.

This chain uses TRBV5-1 with TRBJ1-6; tentatively, D is TRBD1 (5 bases). This CDR3 comprises 14 residues. Germline CDR1 reads SGHRS; CDR2 reads YFSETQ. The V gene lost 3 bases and the J gene lost 5 bases, with 9 bases spanning the gap. The CDR3 region is CASSWDGHNSPLHF. CDR3 DNA sequence: TGCGCCAGCAGCTGGGACGGACATAATTCACCCCTCCACTTT. The whole variable domain, remainder taken from reference TRBV5-1 and TRBJ1-6, is KAGVTQTPRYLIKTRGQQVTLSCSPISGHRSVSWYQQTPGQGLQFLFEYFSETQRNKGNFPGRFSGRQFSNSRSEMNVSTLELGDSALYLCASSWDGHNSPLHFGNGTRLTVT.

The chain links TRBV11-2 to TRBJ2-3, with D possibly being TRBD2 (5 bases). The germline V gene encodes CDR1 SGHAT and CDR2 FQNNGV. Trimming stripped 0 bases from V and 1 base from J, with 14 bases between. This CDR3 is 17 amino acids long. The CDR3 is CASSLDGGGLGTDTQYF. In nucleotides, the CDR3 is TGTGCCAGCAGCTTAGATGGAGGAGGTCTCGGCACAGATACGCAGTATTTT.

The rearrangement uses TRBV27 and TRBJ2-5, with D tentatively TRBD2 (6 bases). CDR1 is MNHEY and CDR2 is SMNVEV in the germline V gene (reference sequence). V was shortened by 0 bases and J by 2 bases, with 7 bases between the two germline ends. The CDR3 is 14 residues long. The CDR3 coding sequence is TGTGCCAGCAGTTTATCAGGGAGGCAAGAGACCCAGTACTTC. Residues: CASSLSGRQETQYF.

V gene TRBV28 combines with J gene TRBJ2-5; either TRBD1 or TRBD2 may fit D (5 bases each). This CDR3 contains 15 residues. V shed 1 base and J shed 5 bases, with 14 bases lying between them. Germline V CDR1 and CDR2: MDHEN, SYDVKM. This chain's CDR3 is CASSLYGTSMETQYF. As DNA, the CDR3 is TGTGCCAGCAGTTTATACGGGACCAGTATGGAGACCCAGTACTTC.

The chain uses TRBV29-1 and TRBJ1-1, with D possibly TRBD1 on 6 matching bases. Trimming took off 5 bases at V and 1 base at J, with 11 bases between the two ends. In germline, CDR1 is SQVTM, CDR2 ANQGSEA. The CDR3 is 13 amino acids. CDR3 sequence reads: CSVKTGRNTEAFF. As DNA, the CDR3 is TGCAGCGTTAAGACAGGACGGAACACTGAAGCTTTCTTT. Full variable domain (outside the CDR3, taken from reference TRBV29-1 and TRBJ1-1): SAVISQKPSRDICQRGTSLTIQCQVDSQVTMMFWYRQQPGQSLTLIATANQGSEATYESGFVIDKFPISRPNLTFSTLTVSNMSPEDSSIYLCSVKTGRNTEAFFGQGTRLTVV.

The rearrangement joins TRBV6-6 to TRBJ1-5; D is ambiguous. Germline V gene lookup returns CDR1 MNHNY and CDR2 SVGAGI (reference sequence). The CDR3 is 15 amino acids. The V end lost 4 bases, the J end lost 4 bases, and 14 bases lay between the germline ends. CDR3 DNA: TGTGCCAGCAGTTCTTACGCCGAATGGAATCAGCCCCAGCATTTT. Translation: CASSSYAEWNQPQHF.

The genes are TRBV19 and TRBJ2-1; 14 bases fit TRBD2. The V gene's germline CDR1 is LNHDA and CDR2 SQIVND (reference sequence). The length of the CDR3 is 15 residues. Germline trimming cut 5 bases from V and 8 bases from J; bases unmatched to any gene: 5. This CDR3 reads CASSPGLAGDHEQFF. The CDR3 region has the DNA TGTGCCAGTAGTCCGGGACTAGCGGGAGACCATGAGCAGTTCTTC.

The chain carries TRBV2 and TRBJ2-2; D not certain. CDR1 and CDR2 from the germline V gene are SNHLY and FYNNEI. The CDR3 runs to 11 residues. The V gene lost 6 bases and the J gene lost 3 bases, with 2 bases spanning the gap. Here the CDR3 reads CASRYTGELFF. The CDR3 DNA sequence: TGTGCCAGCAGGTACACCGGGGAGCTGTTTTTT.

The chain carries TRBV7-2 and TRBJ2-4, with D perhaps matching TRBD2 (6 bases). The CDR3 is 19 amino acids. CDR1 and CDR2 from the germline V gene are SGHTA and FQGNSA. V lost 5 bases and J 3 bases, leaving 26 bases between the germline ends. CDR3 in DNA: TGTGCCAGCAGCCCTCGGGGGAGCTTTGAGGTTCCGGGCAAAAACATTCAGTACTTC. This encodes CASSPRGSFEVPGKNIQYF. The variable domain in full, with the rest retrieved from reference TRBV7-2 and TRBJ2-4, is GAGVSQSPSNKVTEKGKDVELRCDPISGHTALYWYRQSLGQGLEFLIYFQGNSAPDKSGLPSDRFSAERTGGSVSTLTIQRTQQEDSAVYLCASSPRGSFEVPGKNIQYFGAGTRLSVL.

The chain joins TRBV5-1 to TRBJ2-1, with TRBD2 matching 8 bases. The ends lost 2 bases at V and 6 bases at J; junction bases unmatched: 7. The CDR3 loop spans 15 amino acids. Germline CDR1 SGHRS, CDR2 YFSETQ. The CDR3 DNA follows: TGCGCCAGCAGCTTTAGCGGGATCGCGGTCAATGAGCAGTTCTTC. This gives the protein CASSFSGIAVNEQFF.

This clone was detected only once. This chain uses TRBV7-8 with TRBJ1-2; D is uncertain. The CDR3 consists of 13 residues. Germline V gives CDR1 SGHVS, CDR2 FQNEAQ. Trimming shortened V by 2 bases and J by 2 bases, and 6 bases separated the two germline ends. The CDR3 loop is CASSLSQNYGYTF. The CDR3 DNA reads as TGTGCCAGCAGCTTAAGCCAGAACTATGGCTACACCTTC.